This paragraph reports one T cell receptor (beta chain). CDR3 length: 12 residues. V lost 5 bases and J 7 bases, leaving 9 bases between the germline ends. Germline-derived CDR1 and CDR2 are SGHTA and FQGNSA. Original analysis: Estimates of nucleated cell counts were drawn from the amplification of reference gene primers. Assay used: immunoSEQ multiplex PCR; TCRdb lists only in-frame clones, some missing. V and J calls and clone size are as listed in that table; D and trimming were resolved from the DNA. Among approximately 90,000 clones, more than 65% were seen once, and the ten largest hold 10% to 12%. This record belongs to a study of blood T cell repertoires in COVID-19. Turning to the study itself: Researchers got acute and convalescent COVID-19 samples from the United States, Italy and Spain. PBMCs, B-cell-depleted T cells, or T cells were the source of the cDNA or gDNA that made up the material.

The sequenced sample consisted of peripheral blood. The rearrangement uses TRBV7-2 and TRBJ2-1; D possibly corresponds to TRBD2 (5 bases). This clonotype originated in a man aged 70-80 years with acute or convalescent COVID-19. The CDR3 DNA follows: TGTGCCAGCAGCCGTACTAGGAATGAGCAGTTCTTC. It encodes CASSRTRNEQFF.